This entry lists 13 T cell receptor beta chains sequenced from one sample in a study of T cells in Graves' hyperthyroidism and ophthalmopathy. Regions amplified from RNA transcripts were the TCR beta CDR3 regions. The HTBI primer set served for first-round RT-PCR of the TCR CDR3. TCRdb fed the multiplex PCR reads into MiXCR, producing one record per CDR3 protein. The data contain more than 500,000 distinct CDR3 sequences, around 15% of them singletons. The sample consisted of blood. These receptors were collected from a woman aged 30 to 39 with Graves' ophthalmopathy.

This clonotype showed up many times. The chain's CDR3 is CAWSVKTEGNQPQHF. DNA of the CDR3: TGTGCCTGGAGTGTAAAGACAGAGGGCAATCAGCCCCAGCATTTT. The chain uses TRBV30 and TRBJ1-5; D perhaps matches TRBD1 (5 bases). CDR1 and CDR2 from the germline V gene are GTSNPN and SVGIG (reference sequence). The CDR3 consists of 15 residues. V dropped 0 bases and J dropped 2 bases, with 11 bases sitting between them. The entire variable domain, with the rest obtained from reference TRBV30 and TRBJ1-5, is as follows: SQTIHQWPATLVQPVGSPLSLECTVEGTSNPNLYWYRQAAGRGLQLLFYSVGIGQISSEVPQNLSASRPQDRQFILSSKKLLLSDSGFYLCAWSVKTEGNQPQHFGDGTRLSIL.

The table lists this clonotype with many counts. V usage is TRBV18 and J usage is TRBJ2-5; D might be TRBD1 (5 bases). CDR3 length equals 13 residues. CDR1 and CDR2 (germline): KGHSH, LQKENI. V was pared by 8 bases and J by 5 bases, with 15 bases between. The CDR3 region is CASALQGRETQYF. CDR3 coding DNA: TGTGCCAGCGCCTTGCAGGGCCGGGAGACCCAGTACTTC.

There are a few counts of this clonotype. This chain uses TRBV6-1 with TRBJ2-1; 10 nucleotides align to TRBD2. The V gene's germline CDR1 is MNHNS and CDR2 SASEGT. The CDR3 length is 15 residues. V lost 8 bases, J lost 7 bases, and 11 bases stayed unmatched. CDR3: CASGREGLASNEQFF. CDR3 DNA sequence: TGTGCCAGCGGGAGGGAGGGACTAGCGTCTAATGAGCAGTTCTTC.

Comment on this clonotype: This could be a read error, since a much larger clone is one nucleotide away. The chain has TRBV20-1 and TRBJ2-7; a possible D gene is TRBD1 (6 bases). There are 15 residues in the CDR3. V was pared by 0 bases and J by 7 bases, with 19 bases between. The V gene's germline CDR1 is DFQATT and CDR2 SNEGSKA (reference sequence). CDR3 bases: TGCAGTGCTAGAGATCCAGGGGAAAGGGACAATGAGCAGTACTTC. It yields the protein CSARDPGERDNEQYF.

This clonotype appeared a few times. This CDR3 is CASTAGQETQYF. CDR3 coding DNA: TGCGCCTCAACCGCGGGCCAAGAGACCCAGTACTTC. The gene calls are TRBV5-1 and TRBJ2-5, with D maybe TRBD2 (5 bases). The CDR3 loop spans 12 amino acids. Germline CDR1 SGHRS, CDR2 YFSETQ. The V gene lost 10 bases and the J gene lost 1 base, with 11 bases spanning the gap.

The chain employs TRBV12-3 or TRBV12-4 and TRBJ2-6; D gene unclear. This CDR3 has 13 residues. Deletions cut 11 bases from V and 1 base from J, with 9 bases between. The CDR3 here is CAVESSGANVLTF. In DNA form, the CDR3 reads TGTGCCGTCGAGAGTTCTGGGGCCAACGTCCTGACTTTC.

The V call is TRBV4-1, the J call TRBJ1-4; the D is unclear. The CDR3 runs to 16 residues. With 1 base removed from V and 8 bases from J, the gap between germline ends came to 17 bases. The germline gives CDR1 MGHRA, CDR2 YSYEKL. CDR3 loop: CASSQVLGPKREKLFF. CDR3 nucleotide sequence: TGCGCCAGCAGCCAAGTACTTGGGCCCAAGCGGGAAAAACTGTTTTTT.

To note about this clonotype: The junction and the germline gene differ at one end; a read error may be behind it. This sequence joins TRBV5-1 and TRBJ2-1; TRBD1 matches at 9 bases. The germline V gene encodes CDR1 SGHRS and CDR2 YFSETQ. This CDR3 comprises 15 residues. The CDR3, as DNA: TGCGCCAGCAGCCCGCAGACAGGGGGATACAATGGGCAGTTCTTC. This encodes CASSPQTGGYNGQFF. Combining the CDR3 with reference TRBV5-1 and TRBJ2-1 gives the whole variable domain KAGVTQTPRYLIKTRGQQVTLSCSPISGHRSVSWYQQTPGQGLQFLFEYFSETQRNKGNFPGRFSGRQFSNSRSEMNVSTLELGDSALYLCASSPQTGGYNGQFFGPGTRLTVL.

Many counts were recorded for this clonotype. This rearrangement joins TRBV5-1 to TRBJ2-3, with 10 positions matching TRBD2. CDR1 and CDR2 from the germline V gene are SGHRS and YFSETQ. The CDR3 is 15 residues long. The CDR3 bases are TGCGCTAGTACTAGCGGGGATACTAGCACAGATACGCAGTATTTT. Amino acids: CASTSGDTSTDTQYF.

This clonotype was observed many times. The chain employs TRBV3-1 and TRBJ2-5; D is undetermined. The CDR3 loop spans 13 amino acids. Germline V gene sequence: CDR1 LGHDT, CDR2 YNNKEL (reference sequence). Between the trimmed V and J ends, which lost 1 base and 4 bases, there was a span of 7 bases. The DNA of the CDR3 is TGTGCCAGCAGCCAAGCCGAGTTAGAGACCCAGTACTTC. It translates to CASSQAELETQYF.

This clonotype showed up many times. The chain is built from TRBV30 and TRBJ2-1; possible D gene TRBD2, 6 bases. CDR3 size: 13 residues. Looked up from germline, CDR1 is GTSNPN and CDR2 is SVGIG (reference sequence). Trimming shortened V by 4 bases and J by 4 bases, and 11 bases separated the two germline ends. This CDR3 is CAWTRGAYNEQFF. The CDR3, as DNA: TGTGCCTGGACACGCGGGGCATACAATGAGCAGTTCTTC.

This clonotype was detected only a few times. The J gene is TRBJ1-2, the V gene TRBV2; a possible D gene is TRBD1 (6 bases). The CDR3 runs 13 residues. Germline-derived CDR1 and CDR2 are SNHLY and FYNNEI. The V gene lost 5 bases and the J gene lost 2 bases, with 9 bases spanning the gap. In nucleotides, the CDR3 is TGTGCCAGCAGTCCAGGGGTCAACTATGGCTACACCTTC. It encodes CASSPGVNYGYTF.

This clonotype was seen only a few times. The chain carries TRBV7-9 and TRBJ1-6; D ambiguous. Per germline, CDR1 SEHNR and CDR2 FQNEAQ (reference sequence). Trimming pared 8 bases from V and 11 bases from J, leaving 10 bases between. The CDR3 has 11 amino acids. The CDR3 DNA reads TGTGCCAGCTCCTGGGGTACACCCCTCCACTTT. It codes for CASSWGTPLHF.